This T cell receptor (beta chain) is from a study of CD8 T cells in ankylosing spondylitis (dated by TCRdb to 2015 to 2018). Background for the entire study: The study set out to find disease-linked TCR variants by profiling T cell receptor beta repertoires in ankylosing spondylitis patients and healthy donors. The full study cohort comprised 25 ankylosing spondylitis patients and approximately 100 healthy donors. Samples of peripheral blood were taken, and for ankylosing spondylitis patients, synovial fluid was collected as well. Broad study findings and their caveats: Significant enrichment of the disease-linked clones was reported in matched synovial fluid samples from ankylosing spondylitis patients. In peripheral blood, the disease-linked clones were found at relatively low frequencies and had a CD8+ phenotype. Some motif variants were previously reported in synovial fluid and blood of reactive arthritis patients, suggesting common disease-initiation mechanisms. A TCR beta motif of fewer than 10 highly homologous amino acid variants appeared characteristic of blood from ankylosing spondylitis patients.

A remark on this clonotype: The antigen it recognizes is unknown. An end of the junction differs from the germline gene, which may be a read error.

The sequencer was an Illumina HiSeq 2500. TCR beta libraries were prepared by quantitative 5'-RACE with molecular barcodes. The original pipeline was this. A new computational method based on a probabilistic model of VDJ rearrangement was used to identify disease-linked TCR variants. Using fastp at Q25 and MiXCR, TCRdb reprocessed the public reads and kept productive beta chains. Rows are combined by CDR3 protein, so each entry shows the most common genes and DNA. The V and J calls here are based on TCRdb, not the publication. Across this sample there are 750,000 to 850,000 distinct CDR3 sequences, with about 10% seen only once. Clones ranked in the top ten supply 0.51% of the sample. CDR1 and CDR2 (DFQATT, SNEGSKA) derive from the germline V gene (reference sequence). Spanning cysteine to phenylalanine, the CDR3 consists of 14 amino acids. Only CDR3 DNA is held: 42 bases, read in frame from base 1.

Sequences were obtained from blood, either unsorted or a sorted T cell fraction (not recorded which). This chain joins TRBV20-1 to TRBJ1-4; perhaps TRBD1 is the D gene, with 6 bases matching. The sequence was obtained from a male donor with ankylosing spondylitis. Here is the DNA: TGCAGTGCTACAACAGGGTCAACTAATAAAAAACTGTTTTTT. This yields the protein CSATTGSTNKKLFF.